This T cell receptor (beta chain) was sequenced for a study of TIL therapy for anti-PD-1-resistant metastatic lung cancer. Study-level information: Patients then received nivolumab; progressors got lymphodepletion, TIL and IL-2.

Sequencing used immunoSEQ v3. Libraries were sequenced to 2 million to 2.5 million read pairs (survey) or roughly 4.5-6 million (deep). TCRdb keeps only in-frame clones here, not all; method: immunoSEQ multiplex PCR. The sample has about 50,000 clones, 70% to 80% seen once; the top ten hold 4% to 5.5%. Time point meaning: pre-treatment sample, taken before nivolumab and TIL therapy. Trimming took 3 bases from V and 4 from J, leaving 16 bases between them. Germline lookup yields CDR1 SNHLY and CDR2 FYNNEI. The CDR3 consists of 16 residues. With regard to this clone: Its antigen is unidentified.

Whole-study findings and limits: The cohort had more treatment-naive, never-smoker and oncogene-addicted patients than typical. After infusion, TIL clonotypes partly replaced peripheral T cells and declined over months.

The receptor was isolated from a woman aged 30-79 years with non-small cell lung cancer. V and J are TRBV2 and TRBJ1-5; D is undetermined. The input for sequencing was blood, taken at baseline. Written as DNA, the CDR3 is TGTGCCAGCAGTGACGGGCTTGGGTTCGGAAATCAGCCCCAGCATTTT. Translated: CASSDGLGFGNQPQHF.